One sample yielded the 28 T cell receptor beta chains listed below, sequenced in a study of Ad26.COV2.S vaccination and SARS-CoV-2 variants (dated by TCRdb to the early 2020s). Receptor amplification or capture employed the immunoSEQ multiplex PCR assay. Held by TCRdb, this immuneACCESS table contains in-frame sequences only and omits some clones. Under half of the omission traces to an unresolved V gene where checked; the cause of the rest is unknown. The sample yields more than 300,000 clones; about 82% were counted once. The top ten clonotypes cover approximately 2.1% of the sample. What this sample's treatment or condition label stands for: around 19 received Ad26.COV2.S at low or high dose, single or two shots; five or six received placebo; per-sample allocation not given. Repertoires of vaccine and placebo recipients were sequenced from samples collected on day 63 after the first injection.

The material sequenced was peripheral blood, taken in a trial of Ad26.COV2.S vaccine versus placebo. The receptors come from a person aged 18 to 59 who received the Ad26.COV2.S COVID-19 vaccine or a placebo.

This clone appeared many times. This chain uses TRBV6-1 with TRBJ1-2; D might be TRBD1 (6 bases). Trimming shortened V by 3 bases and J by 7 bases, and 21 bases separated the two germline ends. There are 16 residues in the CDR3. CDR1 and CDR2 from the germline V gene are MNHNS and SASEGT. CDR3 in DNA: TGTGCCAGCAGTGACTGGAGCGGCAGGGGATACAGTGGCTACACCTTC. Translating it yields CASSDWSGRGYSGYTF.

The chain has TRBV6-5 and TRBJ1-4; weak D call: TRBD1 (5 bases). The CDR3 is 15 residues long. Trimming removed 5 bases from V and 4 bases from J, with 14 bases in between. Germline V gene data show CDR1 as MNHEY and CDR2 as SVGAGI. DNA for the CDR3: TGTGCCAGCAGTCAAACAGGAGGCCTTAATGAAAAACTGTTTTTT. It yields the protein CASSQTGGLNEKLFF.

The V and J genes are TRBV11-3 and TRBJ2-5; 9 bases are shared with TRBD2. CDR3 length: 15 amino acids. J lost 2 bases, V lost 0 bases, and 1 base had no gene match. Per germline, CDR1 SGHNT and CDR2 YENEEA. This chain's CDR3 is CASSLDSGGQETQYF. DNA for the CDR3: TGTGCCAGCAGCTTAGATAGCGGGGGTCAAGAGACCCAGTACTTC.

This chain links TRBV19 with TRBJ1-1; 8 bases map to TRBD1. Germline trimming cut 5 bases from V and 6 bases from J; bases unmatched to any gene: 5. This CDR3 region has 13 residues. Germline V gives CDR1 LNHDA, CDR2 SQIVND (reference sequence). The CDR3 DNA is TGTGCCAGTAGTTCCGGACAGGGTGCTGAAGCTTTCTTT. It is translated as CASSSGQGAEAFF.

This clone has only one observation. The chain is built from TRBV6-5 and TRBJ1-1, with D possibly matching TRBD1 (5 bases). The V end was cut by 7 bases, the J end by 1 base, with 13 bases between. CDR1 MNHEY and CDR2 SVGAGI come from the germline V gene. The CDR3 consists of 14 residues. CDR3 sequence reads: CASTRGGANTEAFF. The DNA for the CDR3 is TGTGCCAGCACCCGGGGAGGGGCGAACACTGAAGCTTTCTTT.

This clone has only one observation. The chain recombines TRBV20-1 with TRBJ1-2; no clear D. V was trimmed by 3 bases and J by 8 bases, leaving 7 bases between them. The CDR3 spans 10 residues. Germline loops: CDR1 DFQATT, CDR2 SNEGSKA (reference sequence). The CDR3 sequence: CSASRGGYTF. The CDR3 DNA reads as TGCAGTGCTAGCAGAGGCGGCTACACCTTC.

The genes are TRBV21-1 and TRBJ1-5. TRBV21-1 is a pseudogene. The CDR3 totals 14 residues. Here the CDR3 reads CASSRVLRNQPQHF. In DNA, the CDR3 is TGTGCCAGCAGCCGGGTGTTGCGCAATCAGCCCCAGCATTTT.

In this sample, this clone turned up a few times. The chain is built from TRBV21-1 and TRBJ1-1. TRBV21-1 is marked as a pseudogene. This CDR3 contains 13 residues. CDR3 loop: CASSHPANTEAFF. The CDR3 DNA follows: TGTGCCAGCAGCCACCCGGCGAACACTGAAGCTTTCTTT.

This clone showed up just a few times. The gene calls are TRBV6-5 and TRBJ1-1; 8 bases are a match to TRBD1. The CDR3 is made up of 13 amino acids. CDR1 and CDR2 from the germline V gene are MNHEY and SVGAGI. V gave up 6 bases and J gave up 4 bases; unmatched junction bases: 4. CDR3 sequence (DNA): TGTGCCAGCAGCGGACAGGGTTTCACTGAAGCTTTCTTT. This sequence encodes CASSGQGFTEAFF.

The chain carries TRBV19 and TRBJ2-3; possible D gene TRBD2, 6 bases. This CDR3 has 15 amino acids. In germline, CDR1 is LNHDA, CDR2 SQIVND (reference sequence). V lost 6 bases, J lost 0 bases, and 13 bases lay in between. CDR3 sequence reads: CASRPPGLSTDTQYF. The CDR3 DNA follows: TGTGCCAGTAGACCCCCGGGACTTAGCACAGATACGCAGTATTTT. Using reference TRBV19 and TRBJ2-3 for the parts outside the CDR3, the full variable domain is DGGITQSPKYLFRKEGQNVTLSCEQNLNHDAMYWYRQDPGQGLRLIYYSQIVNDFQKGDIAEGYSVSREKKESFPLTVTSAQKNPTAFYLCASRPPGLSTDTQYFGPGTRLTVL.

J is TRBJ2-7 and V is TRBV5-4; D not certain. CDR3 length: 13 residues. CDR1 is SGHNT, CDR2 YYREEE, per germline (reference sequence). Trimming took off 2 bases at V and 1 base at J, with 7 bases between the two ends. The CDR3 nucleotides are TGTGCCAGCAGCTTTGAATTATCCTACGAGCAGTACTTC. This codes for CASSFELSYEQYF.

The rearrangement joins TRBV5-6 to TRBJ1-1; a weak D match, TRBD1 (6 bases). This CDR3 contains 14 residues. Germline assignment: CDR1 SGHDT and CDR2 YYEEEE. With 5 bases removed from V and 4 bases from J, the gap between germline ends came to 15 bases. Here the CDR3 reads CASRSRGLFTEAFF. The CDR3 nucleotides are TGTGCCAGCAGAAGCCGGGGGCTTTTCACTGAAGCTTTCTTT.

This clone appeared a few times. The J gene is TRBJ1-2, the V gene TRBV6-1, with D unresolved. V lost 0 bases to trimming and J lost 14 bases, with 16 bases between them. Per germline, CDR1 MNHNS and CDR2 SASEGT. The CDR3 runs 13 residues. CDR3 DNA sequence: TGTGCCAGCAGTGAAGCAACCCACACCAGAGGGACCTTC. Protein sequence: CASSEATHTRGTF.

This chain connects TRBV18 to TRBJ2-7; 9 nucleotides line up with TRBD1. The CDR3 is made up of 16 amino acids. V was pared by 3 bases and J by 5 bases, with 11 bases of the junction left unmatched. Germline CDR1 reads KGHSH; CDR2 reads LQKENI. CDR3 loop: CASSPSWGQGNDEQYF. The CDR3 region has the DNA TGTGCCAGCTCACCTTCCTGGGGACAGGGAAACGACGAGCAGTACTTC. Combining the CDR3 with reference TRBV18 and TRBJ2-7 gives the whole variable domain NAGVMQNPRHLVRRRGQEARLRCSPMKGHSHVYWYRQLPEEGLKFMVYLQKENIIDESGMPKERFSAEFPKEGPSILRIQQVVRGDSAAYFCASSPSWGQGNDEQYFGPGTRLTVT.

The genes are TRBV5-1 and TRBJ2-5; no clear D gene. Between the trimmed V and J ends, which lost 4 bases and 3 bases, there was a span of 10 bases. The germline V gene encodes CDR1 SGHRS and CDR2 YFSETQ. The CDR3 is 13 amino acids. CDR3 amino acids: CASSMTVEETQYF. The CDR3, as DNA: TGCGCCAGCAGCATGACCGTCGAAGAGACCCAGTACTTC.

The chain combines TRBV2 with TRBJ1-3; 7 bases map to TRBD1. Germline CDR1 reads SNHLY; CDR2 reads FYNNEI. This CDR3 has 13 residues. V was clipped by 6 bases and J by 2 bases; unmatched bases: 1. CDR3 coding DNA: TGTGCCAGCAGGACAGGGCCTGGAAACACCATATATTTT. This codes for CASRTGPGNTIYF.

The V and J genes are TRBV11-2 and TRBJ2-7; 13 bases align to TRBD2. The CDR3 runs 16 residues. V dropped 6 bases and J dropped 5; count of bases not matched to a gene: 10. Germline V lookup: CDR1 SGHAT, CDR2 FQNNGV. This chain's CDR3 is CASRTTSGGSRDEQYF. CDR3 DNA: TGTGCCAGCAGGACGACTAGCGGGGGGTCGAGGGACGAGCAGTACTTC.

V gene TRBV5-4 combines with J gene TRBJ2-2, with D perhaps TRBD1 (6 bases). The CDR3 sequence is 15 residues long. Deletions cut 5 bases from V and 0 bases from J, with 11 bases between. Per germline, CDR1 SGHNT and CDR2 YYREEE (reference sequence). The CDR3 is CASRPGASNTGELFF. As DNA, the CDR3 is TGTGCCAGCAGACCAGGGGCTTCGAACACCGGGGAGCTGTTTTTT.

In this sample, this clone turned up once. The V and J genes are TRBV19 and TRBJ2-5; a weak D match, TRBD2 (5 bases). The germline V gene has CDR1 LNHDA and CDR2 SQIVND (reference sequence). Between the trimmed V and J ends, which lost 3 bases and 3 bases, there was a span of 5 bases. This CDR3 contains 12 residues. CDR3 bases: TGTGCCAGTAGTATGAGGGAAGAGACCCAGTACTTC. Protein: CASSMREETQYF.

The chain carries TRBV19 and TRBJ2-5; D might be TRBD2 (6 bases). Germline CDR1 reads LNHDA; CDR2 reads SQIVND (reference sequence). Trimming shortened V by 6 bases and J by 2 bases, and 10 bases separated the two germline ends. There are 13 residues in the CDR3. CDR3 protein: CASSGGSQETQYF. For the CDR3, the DNA is TGTGCCAGTAGCGGGGGTTCTCAAGAGACCCAGTACTTC.

This sequence joins TRBV7-2 and TRBJ2-5; the D is unclear. CDR3 length equals 12 residues. Per the germline V gene, CDR1 is SGHTA and CDR2 is FQGNSA. Trimming removed 5 bases at V and 0 bases at J, with 4 bases between. Here the CDR3 reads CASSRYQETQYF. Written as DNA, the CDR3 is TGTGCCAGCAGCCGATACCAAGAGACCCAGTACTTC.

The chain combines TRBV7-2 with TRBJ2-7, with 8 positions matching TRBD2. The V gene end was trimmed by 5 bases and the J gene end by 2 bases; junction bases not matched to a gene: 8. CDR3 size: 15 residues. The germline CDR1 and CDR2 sequences are SGHTA and FQGNSA. The CDR3 protein is CASSPYPGGPYEQYF. The DNA for the CDR3 is TGTGCCAGCAGCCCTTACCCGGGGGGGCCCTACGAGCAGTACTTC.

The chain carries TRBV6-5 and TRBJ1-1; no reliable D call. Germline assignment: CDR1 MNHEY and CDR2 SVGAGI. The CDR3 loop spans 16 amino acids. V was trimmed by 0 bases and J by 0 bases, leaving 11 bases between them. The CDR3 sequence is CASSYSRSQMNTEAFF. The CDR3 bases are TGTGCCAGCAGTTACTCGAGGAGTCAGATGAACACTGAAGCTTTCTTT.

The chain employs TRBV4-1 and TRBJ2-3; no firm D call. The CDR3 length is 14 residues. V was clipped by 0 bases and J by 3 bases, with 7 bases between them. Per the germline V gene, CDR1 is MGHRA and CDR2 is YSYEKL. The DNA for the CDR3 is TGCGCCAGCAGCCAAGATCCGGCTACAGATACGCAGTATTTT. Residues: CASSQDPATDTQYF.

The chain employs TRBV10-3 and TRBJ2-5; D assignment may be TRBD1 or TRBD2 (6 bases each). Germline values: CDR1 ENHRY, CDR2 SYGVKD. The CDR3 is 14 residues long. CDR3 sequence: CATTRGAPQETQYF. In DNA form, the CDR3 reads TGTGCTACCACGAGGGGGGCCCCCCAAGAGACCCAGTACTTC.

The chain combines TRBV7-6 with TRBJ2-2, with D perhaps matching TRBD1 (5 bases). Trimming pared 5 bases from V and 1 base from J, leaving 11 bases between. The CDR3 consists of 15 residues. CDR1 and CDR2 from the germline V gene are SGHVS and FNYEAQ. CDR3 sequence: CASSAYTGNTGELFF. CDR3 sequence (DNA): TGTGCCAGCAGCGCCTATACAGGGAACACCGGGGAGCTGTTTTTT.

This clone was counted once. V usage is TRBV5-8 and J usage is TRBJ2-3, with D possibly matching TRBD1 (6 bases). Deletions cut 4 bases from V and 0 bases from J, with 21 bases between. The CDR3 length is 18 residues. Germline V lookup: CDR1 SGHTS, CDR2 YDEGEE. CDR3 loop: CASSKGHDIQGSTDTQYF. CDR3 DNA: TGTGCCAGCAGCAAGGGACACGACATACAGGGCAGCACAGATACGCAGTATTTT.

There are a few counts of this clone. The genes are TRBV5-4 and TRBJ2-7; D gene unclear. CDR3 length: 13 residues. Germline assignment: CDR1 SGHNT and CDR2 YYREEE (reference sequence). V was cut by 4 bases and J by 6 bases, with 14 bases left in between. The DNA of the CDR3 is TGTGCCAGCAGCAAAGAACACCGAGGCGAGCAGTACTTC. Translation gives CASSKEHRGEQYF.